This T cell receptor (beta chain) is from a study of T cells after posttransplantation cyclophosphamide. Overall study results and limits: Recipient CMV seropositivity and CMV reactivation strongly tracked TRB clonality. Donor-recipient repertoire similarity was low at 1-2 months, rising over year one.

Cells defined as naive were viable CD3+CD4+ or CD3+CD8+ and CCR7+CD45RA+CD45RO-CD95-CD27+CD28+. Peripheral blood was collected from the related graft donor on the marrow donation day. A note on this clone: As yet, its antigen is unknown.

Produced via immunoSEQ multiplex PCR; TCRdb's table is partial and in-frame only. The profile shows some 20,000 clones, 95% to 98% of them singletons. The CDR3 runs to 15 residues. The germline CDR1 and CDR2 sequences are SGHRS and YFSETQ. V was clipped by 4 bases and J by 3 bases; unmatched bases: 9. The chain links TRBV5-1 to TRBJ1-1; 7 bases map to TRBD1. Sequencing was performed on naive CD4+ T cells sorted from PBMCs. This receptor was identified in a man aged 40-49 years in good health, CMV-negative, and a related stem cell transplant donor. The CDR3 nucleotides read TGCGCCAGCAGCGCCTACAGGGGTGGGGACACTGAAGCTTTCTTT. Protein sequence: CASSAYRGGDTEAFF.